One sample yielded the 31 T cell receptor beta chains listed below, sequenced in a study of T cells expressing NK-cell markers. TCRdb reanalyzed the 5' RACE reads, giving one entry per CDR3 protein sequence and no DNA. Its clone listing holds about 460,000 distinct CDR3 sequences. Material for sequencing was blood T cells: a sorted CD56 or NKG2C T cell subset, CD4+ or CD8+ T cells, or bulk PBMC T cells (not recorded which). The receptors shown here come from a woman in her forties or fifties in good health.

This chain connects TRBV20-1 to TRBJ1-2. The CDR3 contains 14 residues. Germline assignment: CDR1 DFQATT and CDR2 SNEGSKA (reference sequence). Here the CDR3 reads CSAGLGEGLFGYTF.

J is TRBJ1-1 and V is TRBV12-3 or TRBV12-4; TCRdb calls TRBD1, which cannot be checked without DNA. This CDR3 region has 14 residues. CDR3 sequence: CASLRRRGDTEAFF.

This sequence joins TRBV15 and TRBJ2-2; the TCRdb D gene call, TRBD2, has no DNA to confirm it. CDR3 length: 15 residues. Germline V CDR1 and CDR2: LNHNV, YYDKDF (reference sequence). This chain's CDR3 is CATSRDYGRAGELFF.

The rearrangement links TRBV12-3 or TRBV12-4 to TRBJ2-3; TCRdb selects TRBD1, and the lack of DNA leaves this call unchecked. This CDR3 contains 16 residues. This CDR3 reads CASTPDRTNNTDTQYF.

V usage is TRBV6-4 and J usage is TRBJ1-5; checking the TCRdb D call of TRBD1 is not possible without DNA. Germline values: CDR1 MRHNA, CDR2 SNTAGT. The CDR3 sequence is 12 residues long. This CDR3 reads CASTPGGQPQHF.

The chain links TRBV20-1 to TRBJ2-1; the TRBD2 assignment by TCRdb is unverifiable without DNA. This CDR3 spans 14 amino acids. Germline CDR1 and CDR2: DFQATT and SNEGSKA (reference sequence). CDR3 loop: CSVPPGLAPNEQFF.

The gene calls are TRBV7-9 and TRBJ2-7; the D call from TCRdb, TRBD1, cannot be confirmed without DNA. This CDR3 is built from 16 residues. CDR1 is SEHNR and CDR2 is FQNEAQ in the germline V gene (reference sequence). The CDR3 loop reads CASSPLRFRSSYEQYF.

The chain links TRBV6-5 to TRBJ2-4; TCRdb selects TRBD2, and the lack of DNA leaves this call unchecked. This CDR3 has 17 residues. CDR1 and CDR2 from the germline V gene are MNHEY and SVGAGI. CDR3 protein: CASSSPRGTRAKNIQYF.

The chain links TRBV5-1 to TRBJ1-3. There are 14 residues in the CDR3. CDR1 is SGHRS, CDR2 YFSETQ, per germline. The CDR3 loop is CASSNGRTGNTIYF.

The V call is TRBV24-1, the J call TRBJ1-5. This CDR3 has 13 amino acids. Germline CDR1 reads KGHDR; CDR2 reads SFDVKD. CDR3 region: CATSDLPNQPQHF.

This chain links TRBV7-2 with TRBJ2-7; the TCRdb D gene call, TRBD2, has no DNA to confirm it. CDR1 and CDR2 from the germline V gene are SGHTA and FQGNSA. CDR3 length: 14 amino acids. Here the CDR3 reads CASSPPVYPYEQYF.

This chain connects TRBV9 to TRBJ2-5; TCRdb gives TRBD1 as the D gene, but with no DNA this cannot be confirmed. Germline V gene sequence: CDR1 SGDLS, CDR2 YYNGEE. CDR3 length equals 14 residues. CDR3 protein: CASSVSRGQETQYF.

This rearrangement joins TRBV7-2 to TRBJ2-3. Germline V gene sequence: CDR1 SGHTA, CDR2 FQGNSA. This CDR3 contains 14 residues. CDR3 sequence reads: CASSLINWQDTQYF.

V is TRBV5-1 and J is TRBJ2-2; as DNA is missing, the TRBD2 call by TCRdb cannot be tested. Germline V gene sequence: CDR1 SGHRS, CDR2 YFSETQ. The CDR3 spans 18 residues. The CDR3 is CASSSSGTSGVNTGGLFF.

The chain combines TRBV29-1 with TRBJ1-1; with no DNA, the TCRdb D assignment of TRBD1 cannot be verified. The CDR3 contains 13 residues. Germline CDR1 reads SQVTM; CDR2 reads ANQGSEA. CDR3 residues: CSVGTGRETEAFF.

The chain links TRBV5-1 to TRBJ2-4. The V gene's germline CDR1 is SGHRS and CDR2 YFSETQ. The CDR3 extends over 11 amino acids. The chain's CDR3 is CASSSGNIQYF.

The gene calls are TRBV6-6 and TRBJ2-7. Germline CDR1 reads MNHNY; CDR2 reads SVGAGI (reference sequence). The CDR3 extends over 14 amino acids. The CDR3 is CASSYSRQNYEQYF.

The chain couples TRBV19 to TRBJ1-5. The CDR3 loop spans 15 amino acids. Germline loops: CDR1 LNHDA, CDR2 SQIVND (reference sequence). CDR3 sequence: CASTAGGGLNQPQHF.

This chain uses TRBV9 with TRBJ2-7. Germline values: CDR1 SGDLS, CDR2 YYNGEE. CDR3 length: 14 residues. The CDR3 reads CASSGLRGNYEQYF.

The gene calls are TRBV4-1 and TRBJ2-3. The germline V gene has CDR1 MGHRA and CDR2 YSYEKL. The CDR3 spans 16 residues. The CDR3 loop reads CASSQGLFWSTDTQYF.

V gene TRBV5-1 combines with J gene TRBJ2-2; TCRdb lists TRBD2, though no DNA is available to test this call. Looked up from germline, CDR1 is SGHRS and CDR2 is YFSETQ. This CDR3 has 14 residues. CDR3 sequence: CASSLTSGSEELFF. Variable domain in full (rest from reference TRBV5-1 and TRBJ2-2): KAGVTQTPRYLIKTRGQQVTLSCSPISGHRSVSWYQQTPGQGLQFLFEYFSETQRNKGNFPGRFSGRQFSNSRSEMNVSTLELGDSALYLCASSLTSGSEELFFGEGSRLTVL.

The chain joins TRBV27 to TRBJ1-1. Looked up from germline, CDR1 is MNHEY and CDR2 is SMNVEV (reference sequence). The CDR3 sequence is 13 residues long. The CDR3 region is CASSRIGYTEAFF.

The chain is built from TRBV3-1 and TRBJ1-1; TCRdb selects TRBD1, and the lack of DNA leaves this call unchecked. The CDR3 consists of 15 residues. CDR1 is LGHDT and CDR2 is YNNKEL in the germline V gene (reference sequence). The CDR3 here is CASSQGGWTGTEAFF.

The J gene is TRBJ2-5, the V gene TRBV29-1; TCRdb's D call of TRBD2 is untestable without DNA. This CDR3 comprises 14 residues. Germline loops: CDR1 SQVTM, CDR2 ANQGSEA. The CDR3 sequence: CSVEGWTSEETQYF.

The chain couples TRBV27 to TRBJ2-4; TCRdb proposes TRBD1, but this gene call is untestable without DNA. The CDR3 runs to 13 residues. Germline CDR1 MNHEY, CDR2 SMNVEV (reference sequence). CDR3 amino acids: CASRPGAWGIQYF.

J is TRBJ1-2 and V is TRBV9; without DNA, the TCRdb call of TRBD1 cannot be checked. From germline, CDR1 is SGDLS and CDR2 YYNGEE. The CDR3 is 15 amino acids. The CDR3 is CASSEKGHPGYGYTF.

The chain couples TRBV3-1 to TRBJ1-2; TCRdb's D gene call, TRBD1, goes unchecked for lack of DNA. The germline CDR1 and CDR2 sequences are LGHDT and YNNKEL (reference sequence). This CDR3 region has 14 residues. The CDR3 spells CASSPTGYPYGYTF.

CDR3 sequence reads: CASSLWLPGAPMNTEAFF. This sequence joins TRBV12-3 or TRBV12-4 and TRBJ1-1; TCRdb returns TRBD1, unconfirmable since there is no DNA. CDR3 length: 18 residues.

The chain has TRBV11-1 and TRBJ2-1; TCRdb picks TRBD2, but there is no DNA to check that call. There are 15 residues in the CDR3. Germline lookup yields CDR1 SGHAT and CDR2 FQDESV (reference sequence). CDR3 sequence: CASSPLLREYNEQFF.

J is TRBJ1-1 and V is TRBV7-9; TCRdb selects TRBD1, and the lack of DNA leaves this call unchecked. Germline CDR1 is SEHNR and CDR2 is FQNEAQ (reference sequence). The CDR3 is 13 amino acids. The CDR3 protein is CASSSGQGARAFF.

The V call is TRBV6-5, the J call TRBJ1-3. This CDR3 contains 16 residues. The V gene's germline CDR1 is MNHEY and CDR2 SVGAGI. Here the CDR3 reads CASSYAWQSIGNTIYF.